This TCR beta chain was identified during a study of CD4+ T cells in melanoma. The study's findings and limits: Reportedly, melanoma neoantigen-specific CD4+ T cells showed varied differentiation states.

TCRdb keeps only in-frame clones here, not all; method: immunoSEQ multiplex PCR. Of some 15,000 clones in the sample, roughly two thirds were seen once. Turning to this clone: Its specificity is not known. Its ends do not fully match the called genes, so a read error is possible.

The specimen sequenced was cells from a culture (not recorded whether cultured in vitro). This TCR derives from a human donor with melanoma.

The CDR3, as DNA: TGTGCTAGCAGCTTATTGCCGGGGATAGCGGGGAGCTCCTACAATGAGCAGTTCTTC. It is translated as CASSLLPGIAGSSYNEQFF. The chain joins TRBV7-7 to TRBJ2-1; 8 nucleotides align to TRBD2. Looked up from germline, CDR1 is SSHAT and CDR2 is FNYEAQ (reference sequence). The CDR3 consists of 19 residues.